The sequence of this T cell receptor beta chain was determined in a study of shared clonotypes between healthy human individuals. CDR1 is SGHNT, CDR2 YYREEE, per germline (reference sequence). The V gene end was trimmed by 0 bases and the J gene end by 8 bases; junction bases not matched to a gene: 6. This CDR3 contains 14 residues. Positively selected for CCR7, the CD45RO-negative cells used as naive CD8 cells excluded terminally differentiated effector memory CD45RA+ cells. Measured with immunoSEQ multiplex PCR; TCRdb has only the in-frame clones, and not every one. The sample contains more than 2 million clones, approximately 94% of which appear only once.

The receptor was derived from a man between 18 and 35 years old in good health. The chain uses TRBV5-4 and TRBJ1-1; 8 bases agree with TRBD1. What was sequenced was naive CD8+ T cells sorted from blood. Written as DNA, the CDR3 is TGTGCCAGCAGCTTGGACAGGGGGTCTGCCGAAGCTTTCTTT. This translates into CASSLDRGSAEAFF.